This T cell receptor beta chain was captured in a study of regulatory T cells in long-lasting Graves disease. Broader study findings: Persistent disease was associated with favored TRBV28 usage and with favored use of TRBJ1-2 and TRBJ2-5. The TCR repertoire of persistent Graves' patients was less diverse than that of newly diagnosed ones.

iRepertoire HTBI primers and Arm-PCR of CDR3 regions built TCR beta libraries. Per the original data handling: Identified across the samples were 62 TRBV segments and 13 to 15 TRBJ segments. TCRdb called the multiplex PCR reads again in MiXCR, with one record for every CDR3 protein. These V and J calls originate from TCRdb's pipeline instead of the authors' own analysis. The top ten clones hold 12% of a sample with around 480,000 distinct CDR3 sequences, around 15% of them seen once. The germline gives CDR1 SGHNT, CDR2 YYREEE (reference sequence). The CDR3 sequence is 16 residues long. The J segment lost 4 bases and the V segment lost 3 bases, leaving 8 bases of the junction unmatched. This clonotype was seen more than once but under ten times. What it binds is not known. Time point here: newly diagnosed GD, antithyroid drugs for less than 3 months. PBMC-derived RNA was used for the TCR library. These sequences were also reported in another study, on T cells in Graves' hyperthyroidism and ophthalmopathy.

This receptor was taken from a man aged 40-49 years with Graves disease. Sequenced here: peripheral blood mononuclear cells (PBMCs), sampled at new diagnosis, from a patient treated with antithyroid drugs. The rearrangement uses TRBV5-4 and TRBJ2-3, with 10 bases identical to TRBD1. The chain's CDR3 is CASSYPGQGIADTQYF. CDR3 bases: TGTGCCAGCAGCTATCCGGGACAGGGGATAGCAGATACGCAGTATTTT.